These 32 T cell receptor beta chains share one sample of origin, sequenced in a study of T cells in Graves' hyperthyroidism and ophthalmopathy. RNA transcripts were the template for amplifying TCR beta CDR3 regions. In the first-round RT-PCR of the TCR CDR3, the HTBI primer set was used. TCRdb redid the calling of the multiplex PCR reads with MiXCR, one entry per CDR3 protein. The table records about 360,000 distinct CDR3 sequences, 13% of them present only once. Sequenced sample: blood. The source is a woman aged 18-29 years with Graves' hyperthyroidism.

In its sample, this clonotype was seen many times. The chain carries TRBV29-1 and TRBJ2-3; D assignment may be TRBD1 or TRBD2 (5 bases each). From germline, CDR1 is SQVTM and CDR2 ANQGSEA. CDR3 size: 15 residues. Trimming shortened V by 2 bases and J by 0 bases, and 12 bases separated the two germline ends. CDR3 protein: CSVEIGGTSTDTQYF. CDR3 DNA sequence: TGCAGCGTTGAAATTGGGGGTACTAGCACAGATACGCAGTATTTT.

Notes on this clonotype: One junction end does not reproduce the germline sequence, and a read error may be involved. The rearrangement joins TRBV7-2 to TRBJ1-1; D ambiguous. CDR1 SGHTA and CDR2 FQGNSA come from the germline V gene. This CDR3 spans 11 amino acids. CDR3 amino acids: CASSRNTGAFF. The CDR3 nucleotides read TGTGCCAGCAGCCGTAACACTGGAGCTTTCTTT.

This clonotype has only a few counts. Here the CDR3 DNA reads TGCGCCAGCAGCCAAGACTGGCCTGGAAACACCATATATTTT. It encodes CASSQDWPGNTIYF. The chain couples TRBV4-1 to TRBJ1-3; D is undetermined. The V end lost 0 bases, the J end lost 2 bases, and 5 bases lay between the germline ends. The CDR3 contains 14 residues. The germline V gene has CDR1 MGHRA and CDR2 YSYEKL.

This clonotype was detected ten times or more. The chain recombines TRBV20-1 with TRBJ1-2; D unresolved. This CDR3 has 12 residues. V lost 3 bases, J lost 4 bases, and 9 bases lay in between. Germline V CDR1 and CDR2: DFQATT, SNEGSKA (reference sequence). Here the CDR3 reads CSASFSSYGYTF. DNA of the CDR3: TGCAGTGCTAGCTTTTCCAGCTATGGCTACACCTTC.

This clonotype appeared many times. The chain combines TRBV28 with TRBJ1-2, with a tentative D call TRBD1 (6 bases). The V gene's germline CDR1 is MDHEN and CDR2 SYDVKM. Between the trimmed V and J ends, which lost 8 bases and 10 bases, there was a span of 20 bases. The CDR3 totals 13 residues. This CDR3 reads CASGPDGQSIYTF. CDR3 bases: TGTGCCAGCGGTCCGGACGGACAGTCGATCTACACCTTC.

V usage is TRBV6-1 and J usage is TRBJ1-2; TRBD1 matches 9 bases. This CDR3 spans 13 amino acids. Germline assignment: CDR1 MNHNS and CDR2 SASEGT. V was pared by 6 bases and J by 3 bases, with 2 bases of the junction left unmatched. The CDR3 sequence is CASRQGADYGYTF. The CDR3 DNA follows: TGTGCCAGCAGACAGGGGGCGGACTATGGCTACACCTTC.

The V gene is TRBV4-2, the J gene TRBJ1-1; 9 nucleotides match TRBD1. Germline trimming cut 4 bases from V and 5 bases from J; bases unmatched to any gene: 8. Germline-derived CDR1 and CDR2 are LGHNA and YNFKEQ. The CDR3 has 15 amino acids. CDR3 protein: CASSRDDRGGTEAFF. The CDR3 DNA follows: TGTGCCAGCAGCCGAGACGACAGGGGGGGGACTGAAGCTTTCTTT.

Remarks on this clonotype: One base away lies a much larger clone, so this may be a sequencing read error. The chain is built from TRBV13 and TRBJ1-6; maybe TRBD1 (5 bases). The CDR3 has 16 amino acids. The ends were cut back, 0 bases at V and 10 bases at J, with 16 bases in the middle. Germline CDR1 is PRHDT and CDR2 is FYEKMQ (reference sequence). The CDR3 sequence is CASSLGGGSPGSPLHF. DNA of the CDR3: TGTGCCAGCAGCTTAGGCGGGGGATCACCGGGATCACCCCTCCACTTT.

In its sample, this clonotype was seen many times. J is TRBJ1-2 and V is TRBV7-2; D uncertain. This CDR3 region has 12 residues. Germline CDR1 reads SGHTA; CDR2 reads FQGNSA. V was pared by 3 bases and J by 8 bases, with 10 bases between. The CDR3 nucleotides are TGTGCCAGCAGCTTTTTGGAGGAGGGCTACACCTTC. Residues: CASSFLEEGYTF.

The gene calls are TRBV5-8 and TRBJ2-1; D remains ambiguous. The CDR3 totals 13 residues. Germline CDR1 and CDR2: SGHTS and YDEGEE. V lost 5 bases, J lost 9 bases, and 15 bases lay in between. This CDR3 reads CASRDGSIGEQFF. The CDR3 coding sequence is TGTGCCAGCAGAGACGGATCCATAGGTGAGCAGTTCTTC.

This clonotype showed up many times. CDR3 region: CASSLAAGGSHGRHEAFF. The CDR3 region has the DNA TGTGCCAGCAGCTTAGCGGCAGGGGGTTCGCATGGGAGACATGAAGCTTTCTTT. The chain recombines TRBV7-9 with TRBJ1-1, with TRBD1 matching 7 bases. This CDR3 has 18 amino acids. Losses at the gene ends were 0 bases for V and 7 bases for J; bases not matched to a gene: 17. The germline CDR1 and CDR2 sequences are SEHNR and FQNEAQ (reference sequence).

Comments on this clonotype: At one end the junction does not follow the germline gene, possibly because of a read error. The chain employs TRBV6-1 and TRBJ1-5; D is undetermined. Per the germline V gene, CDR1 is MNHNS and CDR2 is SASEGT. The CDR3 spans 12 residues. CDR3 DNA: TGTCCCAGCAGAGTTGGCAATCAGCCCCAGCATTTT. It encodes CPSRVGNQPQHF.

This clonotype was detected many times. A junction boundary mismatches the germline segment, possibly from a read error. This chain joins TRBV2 and TRBJ2-1, with 11 bases matching TRBD2. This CDR3 spans 14 amino acids. Germline V gene lookup returns CDR1 SNHLY and CDR2 FYNNEI. The CDR3 sequence: CASREGLAGNEQFF. The CDR3 DNA is TGTGCCAGCAGAGAAGGACTAGCGGGCAATGAGCAGTTCTTC.

This clonotype was found many times. The V call is TRBV27, the J call TRBJ1-5; D ambiguous. CDR1 is MNHEY, CDR2 SMNVEV, per germline (reference sequence). The CDR3 consists of 14 residues. The germline V and J ends were trimmed by 5 bases and 6 bases, with 14 bases remaining between them. The CDR3 nucleotides read TGTGCCAGCAGTCTTCAGCCTGGGCGTCAGCCCCAGCATTTT. This sequence encodes CASSLQPGRQPQHF.

The rearrangement links TRBV6-1 to TRBJ2-3; 12 bases align to TRBD2. This CDR3 is 15 amino acids long. Germline V gene sequence: CDR1 MNHNS, CDR2 SASEGT. Trimming removed 9 bases from V and 4 bases from J; junction bases left unmatched: 8. CDR3 nucleotides: TGTGCCAGTCATGACTCTAGCGGGAGGGCAGATACGCAGTATTTT. This codes for CASHDSSGRADTQYF.

This clonotype was recorded at least ten times. The chain employs TRBV3-1 and TRBJ2-1; D assignment may be TRBD1 or TRBD2 (5 bases each). The CDR3 totals 14 residues. V was cut by 1 base and J by 7 bases, with 11 bases left in between. Germline V gene lookup returns CDR1 LGHDT and CDR2 YNNKEL (reference sequence). DNA for the CDR3: TGTGCCAGCAGCCAAGGGGGACCCGGGAATGAGCAGTTCTTC. It translates to CASSQGGPGNEQFF.

This clonotype was detected ten times or more. V is TRBV20-1 and J is TRBJ1-2, with a possible D match to TRBD1 (6 bases). The CDR3 runs to 14 residues. V lost 4 bases and J 0 bases, leaving 12 bases between the germline ends. Germline CDR1 reads DFQATT; CDR2 reads SNEGSKA (reference sequence). CDR3 amino acids: CSAKDSLTNYGYTF. The CDR3 region has the DNA TGCAGTGCTAAGGACAGCCTTACTAACTATGGCTACACCTTC.

This chain links TRBV6-2 or TRBV6-3 with TRBJ2-1, with no clear D. Germline V lookup: CDR1 MNHEY, CDR2 SVGEGT. This CDR3 contains 14 residues. The V end lost 5 bases, the J end lost 0 bases, and 8 bases lay between the germline ends. CDR3 in DNA: TGTGCCAGCAGTACCCGACTCTCCTACAATGAGCAGTTCTTC. Its translation: CASSTRLSYNEQFF.

This clonotype has a handful of counts. A much larger clonotype is one base distant, so this may be a read error. The V and J genes are TRBV27 and TRBJ2-1; 9 bases match TRBD1. Trimming took 6 bases from V and 5 from J; bases not matched to a gene: 8. CDR1 and CDR2 from the germline V gene are MNHEY and SMNVEV (reference sequence). The length of the CDR3 is 15 residues. Here the CDR3 reads CASSTDRGSNNEQFF. The CDR3 nucleotides read TGTGCCAGCAGCACCGACAGGGGGTCCAACAATGAGCAGTTCTTC.

Ten or more counts support this clonotype. The chain recombines TRBV16 with TRBJ2-5, with 8 bases aligning to TRBD1. This CDR3 is built from 16 residues. Germline V CDR1 and CDR2: KGHSY, FQNENV. The V segment lost 1 base and the J segment 5 bases; nucleotides outside the gene matches: 9. As DNA, the CDR3 is TGTGCCAGCAGCCAATTACGGACAGGGAGGTATGAGACCCAGTACTTC. Its protein is CASSQLRTGRYETQYF.

This clonotype occurred many times. The V gene is TRBV2, the J gene TRBJ2-3; 8 bases match TRBD2. This CDR3 is 16 amino acids long. Germline V CDR1 and CDR2: SNHLY, FYNNEI. Trimming removed 7 bases from V and 0 bases from J; junction bases left unmatched: 9. CDR3 sequence: CASNSLTSASTDTQYF. The CDR3 region has the DNA TGTGCCAGCAACTCTTTGACTAGCGCTAGCACAGATACGCAGTATTTT.

This clonotype was counted only a few times. The chain is built from TRBV3-1 and TRBJ2-5; D gene uncertain. Germline values: CDR1 LGHDT, CDR2 YNNKEL (reference sequence). Trimming removed 5 bases at V and 4 bases at J, with 14 bases between. This CDR3 comprises 14 residues. The CDR3 bases are TGTGCCAGCAGCTATCTATCCGGCGGAGAGACCCAGTACTTC. It translates to CASSYLSGGETQYF.

This clonotype was seen ten or more times. The chain is built from TRBV7-6 and TRBJ1-1; D not certain. This CDR3 is 12 amino acids long. Germline CDR1 reads SGHVS; CDR2 reads FNYEAQ. The V gene lost 1 base and the J gene lost 7 bases, with 7 bases spanning the gap. The CDR3 DNA is TGTGCCAGCAGCTTAGAACCTGGTGAAGCTTTCTTT. This encodes CASSLEPGEAFF.

This clonotype occurred a few times. V and J are TRBV19 and TRBJ1-1; D is unresolved. The CDR3 runs to 14 residues. Germline V gives CDR1 LNHDA, CDR2 SQIVND (reference sequence). V lost 6 bases and J lost 7, with 18 bases in between. The DNA for the CDR3 is TGTGCCAGTAGCCCCTCGTTGGGCCAAAGTGAAGCTTTCTTT. Residues: CASSPSLGQSEAFF.

This clonotype was detected a few times. The chain combines TRBV20-1 with TRBJ1-4; D uncertain. Germline V gene lookup returns CDR1 DFQATT and CDR2 SNEGSKA (reference sequence). V lost 6 bases to trimming and J lost 5 bases, with 4 bases between them. There are 10 residues in the CDR3. For the CDR3, the DNA is TGCAGTGCGAGAAATGAAAAACTGTTTTTT. This translates into CSARNEKLFF.

The gene calls are TRBV2 and TRBJ2-5; 10 bases agree with TRBD2. CDR3 size: 16 residues. V shed 6 bases, J shed 4 bases, and the junction held 11 bases outside the gene matches. Germline-derived CDR1 and CDR2 are SNHLY and FYNNEI. The CDR3 loop reads CASRISGGAGRETQYF. Here the CDR3 DNA reads TGTGCCAGCAGGATAAGCGGGGGGGCCGGGAGAGAGACCCAGTACTTC.

The V and J genes are TRBV18 and TRBJ2-6; perhaps TRBD1 as D (5 bases). This CDR3 is 16 amino acids long. The germline V and J ends were trimmed by 4 bases and 2 bases, with 12 bases remaining between them. Germline loops: CDR1 KGHSH, CDR2 LQKENI. The CDR3 here is CASSLGVTAGANVLTF. Written as DNA, the CDR3 is TGTGCCAGCTCACTAGGGGTCACTGCTGGGGCCAACGTCCTGACTTTC.

As to this clonotype: A much larger clone sits a single nucleotide away, making a read error possible. The chain links TRBV12-3 or TRBV12-4 to TRBJ2-7, with D perhaps matching TRBD2 (6 bases). V lost 9 bases, J lost 4 bases, and 25 bases lay in between. The CDR3 contains 16 residues. CDR3 sequence (DNA): TGTGCCAGTAATAGGGGTCGGAGGGGCAGACAGTACGAGCAGTACTTC. Its translation is CASNRGRRGRQYEQYF.

In its sample, this clonotype was seen many times. The chain couples TRBV5-1 to TRBJ2-7, with D perhaps TRBD1 or TRBD2 (5 bases each). This CDR3 has 14 amino acids. CDR1 and CDR2 from the germline V gene are SGHRS and YFSETQ. The V end lost 2 bases, the J end lost 7 bases, and 16 bases lay between the germline ends. The CDR3 DNA follows: TGCGCCAGCAGCTTAACCGGGGCCGAGGGAGAGCAGTACTTC. Its protein product is CASSLTGAEGEQYF.

Ten or more counts support this clonotype. CDR3 protein: CASSPDVNEQFF. The CDR3 DNA sequence: TGTGCCAGCAGTCCGGACGTCAATGAGCAGTTCTTC. The chain recombines TRBV28 with TRBJ2-1; D ambiguous. The CDR3 has 12 residues. The V end was cut by 5 bases, the J end by 6 bases, with 8 bases between. Germline V lookup: CDR1 MDHEN, CDR2 SYDVKM.

This clonotype was seen many times. V gene TRBV5-1 combines with J gene TRBJ2-2, with TRBD1 identical over 9 bases. The trim removed 7 bases at V and 5 bases at J, leaving 18 bases unmatched. The CDR3 has 18 amino acids. Germline assignment: CDR1 SGHRS and CDR2 YFSETQ. Here the CDR3 reads CASGRDRVPLLGTGELFF. The CDR3 DNA sequence: TGCGCCAGCGGTCGGGACAGGGTTCCTCTTTTAGGAACCGGGGAGCTGTTTTTT.

This clonotype showed up just once. The chain employs TRBV5-1 and TRBJ1-3, with 9 bases fitting TRBD1. The germline V gene encodes CDR1 SGHRS and CDR2 YFSETQ. V was pared by 4 bases and J by 0 bases, with 2 bases of the junction left unmatched. The CDR3 covers 15 residues. The CDR3 region is CASSPGQGSGNTIYF. CDR3 in DNA: TGCGCCAGCAGCCCGGGACAGGGCTCTGGAAACACCATATATTTT.